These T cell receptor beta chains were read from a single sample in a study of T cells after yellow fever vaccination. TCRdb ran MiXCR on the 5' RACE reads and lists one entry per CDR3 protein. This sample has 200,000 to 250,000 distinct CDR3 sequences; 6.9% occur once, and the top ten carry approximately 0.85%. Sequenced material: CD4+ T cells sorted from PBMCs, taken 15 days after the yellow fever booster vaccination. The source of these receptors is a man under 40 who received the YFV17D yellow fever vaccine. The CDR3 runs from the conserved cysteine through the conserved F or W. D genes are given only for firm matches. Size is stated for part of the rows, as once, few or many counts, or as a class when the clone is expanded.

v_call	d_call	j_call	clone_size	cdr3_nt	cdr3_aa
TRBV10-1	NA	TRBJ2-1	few	TGCGCCAGCAGTGATATTGGACCCCACAATGAGCAGTTCTTC	CASSDIGPHNEQFF
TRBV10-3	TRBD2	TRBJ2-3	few	TGTGCCATCAGCGAGCGGGAGGGGGGAGATACGCAGTATTTT	CAISEREGGDTQYF
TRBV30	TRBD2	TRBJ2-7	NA	TGTGCCTGGAAGTCTAGCGGGAGCTACGAGCAGTACTTC	CAWKSSGSYEQYF
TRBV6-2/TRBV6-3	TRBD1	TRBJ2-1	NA	TGTGCCAGCAGTTACTCCCCTCCCACAGGGGGCATCTACAATGAGCAGTTCTTC	CASSYSPPTGGIYNEQFF
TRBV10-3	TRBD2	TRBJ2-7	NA	TGTGCCATCGGGATTGGGGAGGGCGAGCAGTACTTC	CAIGIGEGEQYF
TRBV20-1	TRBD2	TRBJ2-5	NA	TGCAGTGCTAAGACTAGCGGGATTTTAGAGACCCAGTACTTC	CSAKTSGILETQYF
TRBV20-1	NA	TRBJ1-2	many	TGCAGTGCGCAAGTGAGACTCGGGAGTGAGAACTATGGCTACACCTTC	CSAQVRLGSENYGYTF
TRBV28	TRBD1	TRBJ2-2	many	TGTGCCAGCAGTTTTTTGGGACAGGGGACCGGGGAGCTGTTTTTT	CASSFLGQGTGELFF
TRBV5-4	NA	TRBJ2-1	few	TGTGCCAGCAGCCCACCCGGCTGGTCGGTTGAGCAGTTCTTC	CASSPPGWSVEQFF
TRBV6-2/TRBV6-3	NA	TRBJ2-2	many	TGTGCCAGCAGTCGTCTAGGGAACACCGGGGAGCTGTTTTTT	CASSRLGNTGELFF
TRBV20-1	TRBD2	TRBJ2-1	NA	TGCAGTGCTAGATCTCTCCTAGCGGGGACCTACAATGAGCAGTTCTTC	CSARSLLAGTYNEQFF
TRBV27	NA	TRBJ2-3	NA	TGTGCCAGCAGCTCCCCGGCAGGACTTGGAGATACGCAGTATTTT	CASSSPAGLGDTQYF
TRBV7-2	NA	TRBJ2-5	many	TGTGCCAGCAGCTTAGCGCAGGGTCTTGAGACCCAGTACTTC	CASSLAQGLETQYF
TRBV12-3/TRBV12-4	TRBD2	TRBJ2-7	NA	TGTGCCAGCATCCCCTCCGGGACTAGCGGGAGGGCCGGTGAGCAGTACTTC	CASIPSGTSGRAGEQYF
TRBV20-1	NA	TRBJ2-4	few	TGCAGTGCCCCGTGGGACGATCGCATTCAGTACTTC	CSAPWDDRIQYF
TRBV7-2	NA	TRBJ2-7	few	TGTGCCAGCAGCTTAGTAACATGGGACGAGCAGTACTTC	CASSLVTWDEQYF
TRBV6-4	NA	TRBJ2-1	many	TGTGCCAGCAGTTCCCAGGGTGGAAATGAGCAGTTCTTC	CASSSQGGNEQFF
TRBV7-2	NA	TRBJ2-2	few	TGTGCCAGCAGCTTAGGACTCGGAGGGGAGCTGTTTTTT	CASSLGLGGELFF
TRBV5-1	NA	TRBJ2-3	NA	TGCGCCAGCAGCTTTGTAGGGGATCGCACAGATACGCAGTATTTT	CASSFVGDRTDTQYF
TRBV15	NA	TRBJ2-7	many	TGTGCCACCAGCAGAGAGCTAGCCAGGGGTTACGAGCAGTACTTC	CATSRELARGYEQYF
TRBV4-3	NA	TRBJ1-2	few	TGCGCCAGCAGCCATCACAGGGAGTCCCTATATGGCTACACCTTC	CASSHHRESLYGYTF
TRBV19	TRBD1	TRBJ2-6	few	TGTGCCAGTAGTAGATTCCCGGGACAGGGGACTGGGGCCAACGTCCTGACTTTC	CASSRFPGQGTGANVLTF
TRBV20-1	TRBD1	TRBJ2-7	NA	TGCAGTGCTAGGGGACAGGTCTCCTACGAGCAGTACTTC	CSARGQVSYEQYF
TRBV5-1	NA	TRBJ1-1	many	TGCGCCAGCAGCTTTGAGTATTTGAACACTGAAGCTTTCTTT	CASSFEYLNTEAFF
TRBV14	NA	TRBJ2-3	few	TGTGCCAGCAGCCAAGAATGGAGTAGAGCAGATACGCAGTATTTT	CASSQEWSRADTQYF
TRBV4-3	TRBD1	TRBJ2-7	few	TGCGCCAGCAGCCAATTTCAACAGGGGGCAAGTTCCTACGAGCAGTACTTC	CASSQFQQGASSYEQYF
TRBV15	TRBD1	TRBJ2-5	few	TGTGCCACCAGCGGCAAAGACAGGGGTCTCGAGACCCAGTACTTC	CATSGKDRGLETQYF
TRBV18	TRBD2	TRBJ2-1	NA	TGTGCCAGCTCAGAGGGACTAGCGCCATACAATGAGCAGTTTTTC	CASSEGLAPYNEQFF
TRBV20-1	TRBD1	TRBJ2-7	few	TGCAGTGCTAGCGGACAGGGCGAGATTTACGAGCAGTACTTC	CSASGQGEIYEQYF
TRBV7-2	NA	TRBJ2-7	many	TGTGCCAGCAGCCCCAGTCAGGGGTACGAGCAGTACTTC	CASSPSQGYEQYF
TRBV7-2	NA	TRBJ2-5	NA	TGTGCCAGCACGTCATCATTAGAGACCCAGTACTTC	CASTSSLETQYF
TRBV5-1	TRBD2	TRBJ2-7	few	TGCGCCAGCAGCTTTTGGCGGGAGGGCCGGCACGAGCAGTACTTC	CASSFWREGRHEQYF
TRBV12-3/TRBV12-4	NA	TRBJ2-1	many	TGTGCCAGCAGCCTGACCGGTCGTGATGAGCAGTTCTTC	CASSLTGRDEQFF
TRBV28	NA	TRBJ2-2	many	TGTGCCAGTAATATCGGGGCAACCGGGGAGCTGTTTTTT	CASNIGATGELFF
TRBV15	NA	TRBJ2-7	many	TGTGCCACCAGCAGAGTCCCGGTGCCCCTCGAGCAGTACTTC	CATSRVPVPLEQYF
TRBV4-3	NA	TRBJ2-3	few	TGCGCCAGCAGCCAAAGCGAGCGGTCAGATACGCAGTATTTT	CASSQSERSDTQYF
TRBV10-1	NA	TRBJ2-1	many	TGCGCCAGCAGTGAGTCGAGGGGCAGCAATGAGCAGTTCTTC	CASSESRGSNEQFF
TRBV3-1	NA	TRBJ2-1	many	TGTGCCAGCAGCAACAGCCAAGGGGCGAGATCCGAGCAGTTCTTC	CASSNSQGARSEQFF
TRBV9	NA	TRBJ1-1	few	TGTGCCAGCAGCGGTGGGGGGGCGACGAACACTGAAGCTTTCTTT	CASSGGGATNTEAFF
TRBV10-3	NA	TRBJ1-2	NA	TGTGCCATCAGTGAGTCGAGGCAGGGTAACTATGGCTACACCTTC	CAISESRQGNYGYTF
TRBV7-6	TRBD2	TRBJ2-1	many	TGTGCCAGCAGCCCCAGACTAGCGGGAGGCGATGAGCAGTTCTTC	CASSPRLAGGDEQFF
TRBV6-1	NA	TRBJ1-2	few	TGTGCCAGCAGTGAAGCGCCCAACTCGGCTAACTATGGCTACACCTTC	CASSEAPNSANYGYTF
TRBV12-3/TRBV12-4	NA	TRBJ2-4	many	TGTGCCAGCAGTTTTGCGGTGGCAGAGAAAAACATTCAGTACTTC	CASSFAVAEKNIQYF
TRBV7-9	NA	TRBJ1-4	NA	TGTGCCAGCAGCTTATCTGGGGGTATGGAAAAACTGTTTTTT	CASSLSGGMEKLFF
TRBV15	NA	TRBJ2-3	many	TGTGCCACCAGCAGAGATGCAGATACGCAGTATTTT	CATSRDADTQYF
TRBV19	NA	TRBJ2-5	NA	TGTGCCAGTAGTACCCTAAGCGGGCAGGAGACCCAGTACTTC	CASSTLSGQETQYF
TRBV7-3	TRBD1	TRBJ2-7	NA	TGTGCCAGCAGCGAGACAGGGTATCACGAGCAGTACTTC	CASSETGYHEQYF
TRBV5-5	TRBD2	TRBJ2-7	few	TGTGCCAGCAGCTTTGGGGCCCTAGCGGGAGTCAGCGAGCAGTACTTC	CASSFGALAGVSEQYF
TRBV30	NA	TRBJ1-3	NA	TGTGCCTGGAGCGGGCCGGCTGGAAACACCATATATTTT	CAWSGPAGNTIYF
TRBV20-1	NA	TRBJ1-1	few	TGCAGTGCTAGTGCCCCGGCCCGGAGGGACACTGAAGCTTTCTTT	CSASAPARRDTEAFF
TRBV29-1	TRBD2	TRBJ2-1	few	TGCAGCGTTGCCACTAGCGGGAGGTCAGAGCAGTTCTTC	CSVATSGRSEQFF
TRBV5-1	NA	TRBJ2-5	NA	TGCGCCAGCAGCTTGGGGATCGGGGGTGAGACCCAGTACTTC	CASSLGIGGETQYF
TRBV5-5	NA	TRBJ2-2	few	TGTGCCAGCAGCTGGCCCGGGGAGCTGTTTTTT	CASSWPGELFF
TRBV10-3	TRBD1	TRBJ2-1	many	TGTGCCATCAGTGCGGGGACAGGGCTCAATGAGCAGTTCTTC	CAISAGTGLNEQFF
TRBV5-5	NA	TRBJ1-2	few	TGTGCCAGCAGCTTGGGGGGGCAGGGGACTAACTATGGCTACACCTTC	CASSLGGQGTNYGYTF